These 23 T cell receptor beta chains were all obtained from the same sample, sequenced in a study of CD8 T cells in ankylosing spondylitis. TCRdb re-called the 5' RACE reads through MiXCR, storing one row per CDR3 protein. This table holds about 200,000 distinct CDR3 sequences, roughly 13% found once. Sequenced material: blood, either unsorted or a sorted T cell fraction (not recorded which). Source of these receptors: a male donor with ankylosing spondylitis or in good health (not recorded which).

This chain joins TRBV29-1 and TRBJ1-1; perhaps TRBD1 as D (6 bases). V lost 3 bases and J 4 bases, leaving 15 bases between the germline ends. Germline CDR1 is SQVTM and CDR2 is ANQGSEA. CDR3 length: 14 residues. This CDR3 reads CSVDYGRGGTEAFF. CDR3 in DNA: TGCAGCGTTGATTATGGCAGGGGTGGCACTGAAGCTTTCTTT.

V and J are TRBV11-3 and TRBJ1-1; 10 bases map to TRBD1. V was clipped by 5 bases and J by 3 bases; unmatched bases: 12. CDR1 and CDR2 from the germline V gene are SGHNT and YENEEA. The CDR3 contains 17 residues. The CDR3 DNA follows: TGTGCCAGCAGCGGCTACGGGACAGGGGCCGGGGACACTGAAGCTTTCTTT. This gives the protein CASSGYGTGAGDTEAFF.

This clonotype was found a few times. The genes are TRBV9 and TRBJ2-2; 7 bases fit TRBD1. Germline-derived CDR1 and CDR2 are SGDLS and YYNGEE. The CDR3 sequence is 19 residues long. V was pared by 1 base and J by 4 bases, with 16 bases of the junction left unmatched. This CDR3 is CASSVLLRPGQNPTGELFF. The CDR3 nucleotides read TGTGCCAGCAGCGTACTGCTTCGTCCGGGACAGAATCCCACCGGGGAGCTGTTTTTT.

This clonotype was seen more than once but under ten times. The chain links TRBV7-6 to TRBJ2-5; D perhaps matches TRBD2 (6 bases). The germline V gene has CDR1 SGHVS and CDR2 FNYEAQ. The CDR3 extends over 15 amino acids. V was shortened by 3 bases and J by 1 base, with 12 bases between the two germline ends. The CDR3: CASSFGRDFQETQYF. DNA for the CDR3: TGTGCCAGCAGCTTCGGGCGGGACTTCCAAGAGACCCAGTACTTC.

J is TRBJ2-7 and V is TRBV4-2; TRBD2 might be the D (6 bases). The CDR3 is made up of 14 amino acids. Looked up from germline, CDR1 is LGHNA and CDR2 is YNFKEQ. The V end was cut by 1 base, the J end by 5 bases, with 12 bases between. CDR3 DNA sequence: TGTGCCAGCAGCCAAGCTGGGACTTCCGACGAGCAGTACTTC. This sequence encodes CASSQAGTSDEQYF.

The chain is built from TRBV29-1 and TRBJ2-3; 7 bases match TRBD2. This CDR3 contains 13 residues. Germline trimming cut 3 bases from V and 4 bases from J; bases unmatched to any gene: 4. Germline-derived CDR1 and CDR2 are SQVTM and ANQGSEA. CDR3 DNA sequence: TGCAGCGTTGAGGGGGGAGGGCCAGATACGCAGTATTTT. Residues: CSVEGGGPDTQYF.

The chain has TRBV20-1 and TRBJ2-3; 8 bases map to TRBD2. The trim removed 0 bases at V and 6 bases at J, leaving 8 bases unmatched. The CDR3 covers 15 residues. Germline CDR1 DFQATT, CDR2 SNEGSKA (reference sequence). The CDR3 region has the DNA TGCAGTGCTAGAGATTCGGGAGGGCCCCGGGATACGCAGTATTTT. Protein product: CSARDSGGPRDTQYF.

This clonotype appeared a few times. This sequence joins TRBV25-1 and TRBJ2-3; maybe TRBD1 (7 bases). The germline V gene has CDR1 MGHDK and CDR2 SYGVNS. CDR3 length: 17 residues. Deletions cut 3 bases from V and 1 base from J, with 17 bases between. CDR3 coding DNA: TGTGCCAGCAGTGATCTCCGACAGGGAGGCGGCACAGATACGCAGTATTTT. Translation: CASSDLRQGGGTDTQYF.

At least ten counts were recorded for this clonotype. The rearrangement uses TRBV14 and TRBJ1-1; 9 positions match TRBD1. This CDR3 is 17 amino acids long. The germline V gene encodes CDR1 SGHDN and CDR2 FVKESK. Losses at the gene ends were 3 bases for V and 6 bases for J; bases not matched to a gene: 14. This CDR3 reads CASSQLGPGQGTAEAFF. CDR3 DNA: TGTGCCAGCAGCCAGCTTGGCCCGGGACAGGGTACTGCTGAAGCTTTCTTT.

The chain is built from TRBV7-8 and TRBJ2-7, with a weak D call TRBD2 (5 bases). This CDR3 has 14 residues. The V gene lost 1 base and the J gene lost 4 bases, with 11 bases spanning the gap. The germline V gene has CDR1 SGHVS and CDR2 FQNEAQ. DNA for the CDR3: TGTGCCAGCAGCTTAGACCTCCCGGGGTACGAGCAGTACTTC. Encoded protein: CASSLDLPGYEQYF.

The V gene is TRBV7-6, the J gene TRBJ1-6; perhaps TRBD1 as D (6 bases). This CDR3 region has 15 residues. Germline assignment: CDR1 SGHVS and CDR2 FNYEAQ. The V end lost 2 bases, the J end lost 7 bases, and 12 bases lay between the germline ends. CDR3 sequence reads: CASSLQGGENSPLHF. The CDR3 DNA reads TGTGCCAGCAGCTTACAAGGGGGGGAAAATTCACCCCTCCACTTT.

This chain links TRBV12-5 with TRBJ1-1; D gene ambiguous. Germline lookup yields CDR1 LGHNT and CDR2 FRNRAP. There are 16 residues in the CDR3. The V gene lost 5 bases and the J gene lost 3 bases, with 19 bases spanning the gap. CDR3 residues: CASGPHPGGLHTEAFF. CDR3 sequence (DNA): TGTGCTAGTGGTCCGCACCCGGGTGGGTTGCACACTGAAGCTTTCTTT.

This clonotype was counted between two and nine times. The rearrangement joins TRBV2 to TRBJ2-5; D uncertain. The CDR3 spans 12 residues. Germline CDR1 is SNHLY and CDR2 is FYNNEI. V was pared by 6 bases and J by 5 bases, with 10 bases between. DNA for the CDR3: TGTGCCAGCAGACACCAATATGAGACCCAGTACTTC. Its translation: CASRHQYETQYF.

This clonotype was counted only a few times. The chain recombines TRBV6-5 with TRBJ2-5; D is unclear. Germline CDR1 is MNHEY and CDR2 is SVGAGI. V gave up 4 bases and J gave up 4 bases, with 10 bases separating them. The CDR3 is made up of 13 amino acids. This CDR3 is CASSLDGIETQYF. The DNA for the CDR3 is TGTGCCAGCAGTTTGGACGGAATAGAGACCCAGTACTTC.

The rearrangement links TRBV10-2 to TRBJ2-7; a possible D gene is TRBD1 (5 bases). Germline CDR1 reads WSHSY; CDR2 reads SAAADI. V lost 7 bases, J lost 1 base, and 11 bases lay in between. The length of the CDR3 is 13 residues. CDR3 protein: CASTDGHSYEQYF. The CDR3 nucleotides are TGCGCCAGCACCGACGGACATTCCTACGAGCAGTACTTC.

This clonotype has a count of ten or more. V is TRBV5-1 and J is TRBJ2-7, with a weak D call TRBD2 (5 bases). Germline CDR1 SGHRS, CDR2 YFSETQ. V shed 2 bases and J shed 0 bases, with 15 bases lying between them. CDR3 length: 16 amino acids. The CDR3 DNA sequence: TGCGCCAGCAGCTTTGGCATTGTGGGGAGCTCCTACGAGCAGTACTTC. It encodes CASSFGIVGSSYEQYF. Drawing the rest from reference TRBV5-1 and TRBJ2-7, the complete variable domain is KAGVTQTPRYLIKTRGQQVTLSCSPISGHRSVSWYQQTPGQGLQFLFEYFSETQRNKGNFPGRFSGRQFSNSRSEMNVSTLELGDSALYLCASSFGIVGSSYEQYFGPGTRLTVT.

The chain combines TRBV3-1 with TRBJ2-6, with a weak D call TRBD1 (6 bases). Trimming left V 0 bases short and J 4 bases short, with 10 bases between. Germline V gene data show CDR1 as LGHDT and CDR2 as YNNKEL (reference sequence). The CDR3 has 16 residues. The CDR3 spells CASSQEGGGGANVLTF. CDR3 nucleotide sequence: TGTGCCAGCAGCCAAGAAGGGGGTGGGGGGGCCAACGTCCTGACTTTC.

This clonotype was recorded a few times. This chain uses TRBV11-2 with TRBJ2-1, with a possible D match to TRBD2 (7 bases). The germline CDR1 and CDR2 sequences are SGHAT and FQNNGV. The V gene lost 0 bases and the J gene lost 5 bases, with 17 bases spanning the gap. CDR3 length: 17 amino acids. CDR3: CASSLDTWGGSDNEQFF. The CDR3 nucleotides read TGTGCCAGCAGCTTAGATACTTGGGGGGGCTCGGACAATGAGCAGTTCTTC.

This clonotype occurred a few times. The chain uses TRBV27 and TRBJ1-1; D ambiguous. Germline values: CDR1 MNHEY, CDR2 SMNVEV (reference sequence). The CDR3 is made up of 14 amino acids. Trimming took 5 bases from V and 1 from J, leaving 11 bases between them. This CDR3 reads CASSGFGGNTEAFF. CDR3 coding DNA: TGTGCCAGCAGTGGTTTCGGAGGGAACACTGAAGCTTTCTTT.

The chain joins TRBV4-1 to TRBJ2-2; D uncertain. Deletions cut 1 base from V and 5 bases from J, with 11 bases between. The CDR3 covers 15 residues. Germline CDR1 and CDR2: MGHRA and YSYEKL. The CDR3 DNA sequence: TGCGCCAGCAGCCAAGTAAAATCGGTGACCGGGGAGCTGTTTTTT. Translation gives CASSQVKSVTGELFF.

The count of this clonotype is one. V gene TRBV2 combines with J gene TRBJ2-7; no clear D gene. The CDR3 contains 15 residues. CDR1 and CDR2 from the germline V gene are SNHLY and FYNNEI. The V and J ends lost 2 bases and 1 base respectively, with 12 bases between them. The CDR3, as DNA: TGTGCCAGCAGTGAAAACATGCTAGTATCCTACGAGCAGTACTTC. Translation: CASSENMLVSYEQYF.

This clonotype was observed at least ten times. The rearrangement links TRBV29-1 to TRBJ1-1; D is perhaps TRBD1 (6 bases). The CDR3 length is 14 residues. The V end was cut by 6 bases, the J end by 0 bases, with 14 bases between. CDR1 and CDR2 (germline): SQVTM, ANQGSEA. CDR3 sequence reads: CSVAPQGVNTEAFF. CDR3 nucleotide sequence: TGCAGCGTGGCCCCACAGGGAGTGAACACTGAAGCTTTCTTT.

In DNA, the CDR3 is TGCAGTGCTAGCGGCTCTCCAACAGATACGCAGTATTTT. It encodes CSASGSPTDTQYF. This chain connects TRBV20-1 to TRBJ2-3; D remains ambiguous. Germline CDR1 and CDR2: DFQATT and SNEGSKA (reference sequence). CDR3 length: 13 amino acids. V was shortened by 3 bases and J by 3 bases, with 10 bases between the two germline ends.